Presented here are 19 T cell receptor beta chains from one specimen sequenced in a study of cytomegalovirus exposure and HLA in healthy donors. The PCR contained 60 Vbeta and 13 Jbeta primers. Clones were read by immunoSEQ multiplex PCR, and TCRdb kept only the in-frame ones, dropping some. The sample lists around 150,000 clones, 68% occurring once. The sequenced material came from PBMCs. The source is a woman between 40 and 50 years old in good health and CMV-seropositive.

This chain joins TRBV25-1 and TRBJ2-7, with D unclear. With 5 bases removed from V and 0 bases from J, the gap between germline ends came to 11 bases. Germline V gene data show CDR1 as MGHDK and CDR2 as SYGVNS. CDR3 size: 14 residues. The CDR3 is CASSPTESSYEQYF. In DNA, the CDR3 is TGTGCCAGCAGTCCAACGGAGAGCTCCTACGAGCAGTACTTC.

The rearrangement links TRBV27 to TRBJ2-3; 9 nucleotides match TRBD1. The CDR3 totals 15 residues. V shed 6 bases, J shed 4 bases, and the junction held 8 bases outside the gene matches. CDR1 and CDR2 (germline): MNHEY, SMNVEV (reference sequence). Here the CDR3 DNA reads TGTGCCAGCAGCTCTGGGACAGGGATCGCAGATACGCAGTATTTT. This codes for CASSSGTGIADTQYF.

V gene TRBV7-9 combines with J gene TRBJ1-4; tentative D call: TRBD1 (5 bases). The germline gives CDR1 SEHNR, CDR2 FQNEAQ (reference sequence). Between the trimmed V and J ends, which lost 2 bases and 6 bases, there was a span of 13 bases. This CDR3 has 15 residues. CDR3 amino acids: CASSLNGGVDEKLFF. The CDR3 bases are TGTGCCAGCAGCTTAAATGGAGGGGTGGATGAAAAACTGTTTTTT.

This clone was seen just once. The genes are TRBV7-9 and TRBJ1-3; D unresolved. Germline V CDR1 and CDR2: SEHNR, FQNEAQ (reference sequence). The CDR3 spans 14 residues. V dropped 1 base and J dropped 2 bases, with 6 bases sitting between them. CDR3 DNA: TGTGCCAGCAGCTTAGACTCCACTGGAAACACCATATATTTT. This translates into CASSLDSTGNTIYF.

The chain is built from TRBV20-1 and TRBJ2-1; tentatively, D is TRBD1 (5 bases). The CDR3 is made up of 11 amino acids. Trimming cost V 5 bases and J 9 bases, with 11 bases left between them. Germline values: CDR1 DFQATT, CDR2 SNEGSKA (reference sequence). CDR3 sequence (DNA): TGCAGTGCTTTTCAGGGATCTGAGCAGTTCTTC. Residues: CSAFQGSEQFF.

This clone has only a few counts. The chain links TRBV7-2 to TRBJ2-1; 7 nucleotides line up with TRBD2. Trimming cost V 2 bases and J 4 bases; bases outside gene matches: 8. Germline V gives CDR1 SGHTA, CDR2 FQGNSA. The CDR3 consists of 16 residues. The CDR3 coding sequence is TGTGCCAGCAGCTTAAGTCGCTGGGAGGGGTACAATGAGCAGTTCTTC. It yields the protein CASSLSRWEGYNEQFF.

The chain uses TRBV27 and TRBJ2-1; 9 bases agree with TRBD2. Germline CDR1 MNHEY, CDR2 SMNVEV (reference sequence). CDR3 length: 15 residues. The ends lost 5 bases at V and 8 bases at J; junction bases unmatched: 10. CDR3 DNA sequence: TGTGCCAGCAGTGTTGGGGCGGGAGGGTTGTATGAGCAGTTCTTC. Protein product: CASSVGAGGLYEQFF.

The chain couples TRBV6-1 to TRBJ2-3; 7 bases align to TRBD2. The CDR3 is made up of 14 amino acids. V was clipped by 7 bases and J by 7 bases; unmatched bases: 11. Per germline, CDR1 MNHNS and CDR2 SASEGT. The CDR3 sequence: CASTPGTNRNTQYF. The CDR3 nucleotides read TGTGCCAGCACCCCGGGGACTAACAGAAATACGCAGTATTTT.

The chain couples TRBV7-2 to TRBJ2-1; TRBD2 might be the D (6 bases). Germline loops: CDR1 SGHTA, CDR2 FQGNSA. Deletions cut 1 base from V and 15 bases from J, with 16 bases between. The length of the CDR3 is 13 residues. CDR3 region: CASSLDEGPGGFF. The CDR3 bases are TGTGCCAGCAGCTTAGATGAGGGGCCCGGGGGGTTCTTC.

The V gene is TRBV5-1, the J gene TRBJ2-5; possible D gene TRBD2, 5 bases. The J call is in doubt because the DNA end fits TRBJ2-7 better. This CDR3 is 15 amino acids long. Germline CDR1 SGHRS, CDR2 YFSETQ. CDR3 residues: CASRSGGLPSYEQYF. The DNA for the CDR3 is TGCGCCAGCAGATCGGGTGGACTTCCGTCCTACGAGCAGTACTTC.

The V and J genes are TRBV5-1 and TRBJ2-1; 7 nucleotides agree with TRBD2. Germline V gives CDR1 SGHRS, CDR2 YFSETQ. CDR3 size: 13 residues. The V segment lost 4 bases and the J segment 6 bases; nucleotides outside the gene matches: 4. CDR3 in DNA: TGCGCCAGCAGCGAAGGGGAGGGCAATGAGCAGTTCTTC. Its protein product is CASSEGEGNEQFF.

V and J are TRBV6-5 and TRBJ2-5; D tentatively fits TRBD1 or TRBD2 (5 bases each). Matching the DNA end better, TRBJ2-7 makes the J call doubtful. Germline CDR1 reads MNHEY; CDR2 reads SVGAGI. The CDR3 contains 14 residues. Here the CDR3 DNA reads TGTGCCAGCAGTTACTCGGGGGACTCCTACGAGCAGTACTTC. It specifies CASSYSGDSYEQYF.

Here the CDR3 DNA reads TGTGCCAGCAGCGAACAGGGCCACTCTGGAAACACCATATATTTT. It encodes CASSEQGHSGNTIYF. V is TRBV9 and J is TRBJ1-3, with a possible D match to TRBD1 (6 bases). Germline CDR1 reads SGDLS; CDR2 reads YYNGEE. Trimming took 3 bases from V and 0 from J, leaving 10 bases between them. This CDR3 is 15 amino acids long.

This clone turned up a few times. This chain uses TRBV28 with TRBJ1-2; 9 bases map to TRBD1. The CDR3 totals 18 residues. Trimming took 2 bases from V and 1 from J; bases not matched to a gene: 11. In germline, CDR1 is MDHEN, CDR2 SYDVKM. CDR3 nucleotides: TGTGCCAGCAGTTTAGTCCGGGGGACAGGGCCTATTAACTATGGCTACACCTTC. Amino acid sequence: CASSLVRGTGPINYGYTF.

The chain joins TRBV19 to TRBJ2-2; 10 bases fit TRBD2. CDR1 and CDR2 (germline): LNHDA, SQIVND (reference sequence). The CDR3 is 16 amino acids. V was pared by 3 bases and J by 7 bases, with 8 bases of the junction left unmatched. The CDR3 is CASSIYAAGGRGELFF. The CDR3, as DNA: TGTGCCAGTAGTATTTATGCAGCGGGGGGGCGCGGGGAGCTGTTTTTT.

This clone was picked up a small number of times. The chain is built from TRBV5-6 and TRBJ2-1; TRBD2 agrees at 11 bases. The V segment lost 0 bases and the J segment 12 bases; nucleotides outside the gene matches: 5. CDR3 size: 14 residues. CDR1 is SGHDT, CDR2 YYEEEE, per germline. The CDR3 region is CASSLGLAGGGQFF. The CDR3 DNA follows: TGTGCCAGCAGCTTGGGGCTAGCGGGAGGCGGGCAGTTCTTC.

The rearrangement links TRBV4-2 to TRBJ2-7, with TRBD1 matching over 9 bases. The CDR3 consists of 15 residues. Losses at the gene ends were 3 bases for V and 2 bases for J; bases not matched to a gene: 5. CDR1 is LGHNA and CDR2 is YNFKEQ in the germline V gene. Here the CDR3 reads CASSQARDRAYEQYF. The CDR3 coding sequence is TGTGCCAGCAGCCAGGCCCGGGACAGGGCCTACGAGCAGTACTTC.

This clone was observed a single time. V gene TRBV9 combines with J gene TRBJ2-7, with D possibly TRBD1 on 5 matching bases. CDR3 length: 14 amino acids. The V end was cut by 7 bases, the J end by 0 bases, with 14 bases between. CDR1 is SGDLS, CDR2 YYNGEE, per germline. The CDR3 nucleotides read TGTGCCAGCGGGATAGGGGCCTCCTCCTACGAGCAGTACTTC. This codes for CASGIGASSYEQYF.

The chain combines TRBV11-2 with TRBJ2-1, with a possible D match to TRBD2 (6 bases). V lost 0 bases to trimming and J lost 8 bases, with 23 bases between them. The CDR3 totals 18 residues. Germline V gene data show CDR1 as SGHAT and CDR2 as FQNNGV. CDR3 residues: CASSLERGGIRSIDEQFF. The CDR3, as DNA: TGTGCCAGCAGCTTAGAGCGGGGCGGGATAAGGAGTATAGATGAGCAGTTCTTC. The full variable domain, its missing parts supplied by reference TRBV11-2 and TRBJ2-1, is EAGVAQSPRYKIIEKRQSVAFWCNPISGHATLYWYQQILGQGPKLLIQFQNNGVVDDSQLPKDRFSAERLKGVDSTLKIQPAKLEDSAVYLCASSLERGGIRSIDEQFFGPGTRLTVL.